The T cell receptor (beta chain) under discussion was sequenced for a study of T cells in Graves' hyperthyroidism and ophthalmopathy. General observations from the study: The model made its ophthalmopathy prediction, and onset followed a median approximately 6 months later.

As regards this clonotype: The antigen remains unidentified.

Enrolled ophthalmopathy patients presented with a Clinical Activity Score of at least 3, a NOSPECS grade of at least 4, and disease duration under 3 months. Diagnoses used clinical symptoms, serum thyroxine and TRAb, thyroid ultrasound and orbital computed tomography. The PBMCs were taken from approximately 11 ml of fresh peripheral blood. Amplified TCR beta CDR3 regions derived from RNA transcripts. HTBI primers were the set used in a first-round RT-PCR of the TCR CDR3. TCRdb processed the multiplex PCR reads anew with MiXCR; each CDR3 protein has one entry. The data contain hundreds of thousands of distinct CDR3 sequences, 16% of them singletons. The TCR comes from a woman in her thirties or forties with Graves' ophthalmopathy. Sequencing used blood.

This CDR3 reads CSVTTVYGYTF. In DNA, the CDR3 is TGCAGCGTTACGACAGTCTATGGCTACACCTTC. The chain joins TRBV29-1 to TRBJ1-2; a weak D match, TRBD1 (5 bases). This CDR3 region has 11 residues. V lost 5 bases and J lost 4, with 8 bases in between. CDR1 is SQVTM and CDR2 is ANQGSEA in the germline V gene.